Shown below are 19 T cell receptor beta chains from a single sample sequenced in a study of T cells after yellow fever vaccination. A single record per CDR3 protein comes from TCRdb applying MiXCR to the 5' RACE reads. Found here are a few hundred thousand distinct CDR3 sequences, about 17% of them singletons; the top ten hold roughly a sixth. The source material was PBMCs, sampled before the yellow fever booster vaccination. Receptors were obtained from a young man who received the YFV17D yellow fever vaccine.

The chain is built from TRBV11-2 and TRBJ2-1, with TRBD2 matching 14 bases. From germline, CDR1 is SGHAT and CDR2 FQNNGV. This CDR3 contains 16 residues. J was trimmed by 7 bases and V by 4 bases; bases with no gene match: 6. CDR3 in DNA: TGTGCCAGCAGCTACTCGGGACTAGCGGGGGTAAATGAGCAGTTCTTC. It translates to CASSYSGLAGVNEQFF.

This clonotype was detected only a few times. The chain joins TRBV12-3 or TRBV12-4 to TRBJ1-2, with 8 bases that match TRBD1. CDR3 size: 14 residues. Trimming took 2 bases from V and 5 from J; bases not matched to a gene: 4. CDR3 protein: CASSLNRGRYGYTF. In nucleotides, the CDR3 is TGTGCCAGCAGTTTAAACAGGGGGAGGTATGGCTACACCTTC.

This clonotype was seen only a few times. V and J are TRBV20-1 and TRBJ1-2; 7 bases agree with TRBD1. This CDR3 spans 15 amino acids. V lost 3 bases and J lost 4; bases outside the gene matches: 11. In germline, CDR1 is DFQATT, CDR2 SNEGSKA (reference sequence). For the CDR3, the DNA is TGCAGTGCTAGGAGAGGGGGCAGGGATACCTATGGCTACACCTTC. The encoded protein is CSARRGGRDTYGYTF.

The chain joins TRBV7-9 to TRBJ1-3; D possibly corresponds to TRBD1 (5 bases). Germline V gene sequence: CDR1 SEHNR, CDR2 FQNEAQ (reference sequence). V dropped 1 base and J dropped 8 bases, with 15 bases sitting between them. This CDR3 is 15 amino acids long. The CDR3 sequence is CASSLDPLGGDTIYF. The CDR3 DNA follows: TGTGCCAGCAGCTTAGATCCCCTTGGGGGTGACACCATATATTTT.

This clonotype was counted ten times or more. The chain has TRBV28 and TRBJ2-1, with 10 bases fitting TRBD1. Germline V gene lookup returns CDR1 MDHEN and CDR2 SYDVKM. J gave up 6 bases and V 5 bases, and 7 bases lay outside the gene matches. CDR3 length: 15 amino acids. The CDR3 nucleotides are TGTGCCAGCAGTCCCGGGACAGGGGACGCCAATGAGCAGTTCTTC. It yields the protein CASSPGTGDANEQFF.

The sample holds one count of this clonotype. The chain carries TRBV11-2 and TRBJ1-1; D is unresolved. The V and J ends lost 4 bases and 8 bases respectively, with 11 bases between them. The germline CDR1 and CDR2 sequences are SGHAT and FQNNGV. The CDR3 runs 12 residues. CDR3 loop: CASSYVGREAFF. The CDR3 nucleotides read TGTGCCAGCAGCTACGTTGGTAGAGAAGCTTTCTTT. Complete variable domain (other parts from reference TRBV11-2 and TRBJ1-1): EAGVAQSPRYKIIEKRQSVAFWCNPISGHATLYWYQQILGQGPKLLIQFQNNGVVDDSQLPKDRFSAERLKGVDSTLKIQPAKLEDSAVYLCASSYVGREAFFGQGTRLTVV.

The chain is built from TRBV23-1 and TRBJ2-5; TRBD1 aligns across 9 bases. TRBV23-1 is noted as an ORF with a role that remains uncertain. V lost 2 bases to trimming and J lost 3 bases; unmatched junction nucleotides: 7. The CDR3 covers 16 residues. CDR3 nucleotide sequence: TGCGCCAGCAGTCAAAAGACCGGGACAGGGAAAGAGACCCAGTACTTC. This sequence encodes CASSQKTGTGKETQYF.

V usage is TRBV28 and J usage is TRBJ2-3; D is unclear. The germline V gene has CDR1 MDHEN and CDR2 SYDVKM. This CDR3 contains 15 residues. V was trimmed by 2 bases and J by 3 bases, leaving 12 bases between them. The CDR3 reads CASSLNPTKTDTQYF. In DNA, the CDR3 is TGTGCCAGCAGTTTAAACCCTACTAAGACAGATACGCAGTATTTT.

In this sample, this clonotype turned up a few times. The V call is TRBV5-1, the J call TRBJ2-5, with 7 nucleotides matching TRBD2. Trimming cost V 5 bases and J 2 bases; bases outside gene matches: 12. Per the germline V gene, CDR1 is SGHRS and CDR2 is YFSETQ. The CDR3 extends over 16 amino acids. This CDR3 reads CASRGGQAYIQETQYF. The CDR3, as DNA: TGCGCCAGCAGGGGAGGGCAGGCTTATATACAAGAGACCCAGTACTTC.

This clonotype showed up just a few times. A junction boundary mismatches the germline segment, possibly from a read error. This rearrangement joins TRBV13 to TRBJ2-6; 10 positions match TRBD1. The CDR3 loop spans 19 amino acids. Looked up from germline, CDR1 is PRHDT and CDR2 is FYEKMQ (reference sequence). This CDR3 is CSSSQTRDRGGSGANVLTF. The CDR3, as DNA: TGTTCCAGCAGCCAAACCCGGGACAGGGGTGGCTCTGGGGCCAACGTCCTGACTTTC.

The table lists this clonotype with a few counts. The genes are TRBV7-8 and TRBJ1-6; D is possibly TRBD1 (5 bases). This CDR3 contains 14 residues. Trimming pared 5 bases from V and 10 bases from J, leaving 15 bases between. The germline gives CDR1 SGHVS, CDR2 FQNEAQ. In nucleotides, the CDR3 is TGTGCCAGCAGCCCCGGCAGGGTACCCTCACCCCTCCACTTT. Protein product: CASSPGRVPSPLHF.

This clonotype appeared a few times. The chain couples TRBV6-5 to TRBJ2-2; a weak D match, TRBD2 (6 bases). Germline CDR1 and CDR2: MNHEY and SVGAGI. This CDR3 comprises 16 residues. Trimming took 1 base from V and 3 from J, leaving 12 bases between them. The CDR3 protein is CASSYFPSVYTGELFF. In nucleotides, the CDR3 is TGTGCCAGCAGTTACTTCCCTAGCGTTTACACCGGGGAGCTGTTTTTT.

This clonotype turned up a few times. The chain is built from TRBV20-1 and TRBJ1-5, with a tentative D call TRBD1 (6 bases). The ends were cut back, 0 bases at V and 3 bases at J, with 12 bases in the middle. Germline V gene data show CDR1 as DFQATT and CDR2 as SNEGSKA (reference sequence). The CDR3 runs to 15 residues. CDR3 DNA: TGCAGTGCTAGAGATAGCCAGGGGTTCAATCAGCCCCAGCATTTT. Its translation: CSARDSQGFNQPQHF.

The rearrangement uses TRBV7-2 and TRBJ2-2, with unresolved D. The CDR3 is made up of 15 amino acids. The germline V gene has CDR1 SGHTA and CDR2 FQGNSA. Between the trimmed V and J ends, which lost 3 bases and 4 bases, there was a span of 12 bases. The CDR3 region is CASSLFPQPTGELFF. The DNA for the CDR3 is TGTGCCAGCAGCTTGTTTCCGCAGCCCACCGGGGAGCTGTTTTTT.

CDR3 amino acids: CSARVTGGRIDNEQFF. CDR3 DNA: TGCAGTGCTAGAGTCACGGGGGGCCGTATCGACAATGAGCAGTTCTTC. V is TRBV20-1 and J is TRBJ2-1; weak D call: TRBD2 (7 bases). The CDR3 extends over 16 amino acids. Per the germline V gene, CDR1 is DFQATT and CDR2 is SNEGSKA (reference sequence). Deletions cut 1 base from V and 5 bases from J, with 18 bases between.

The chain joins TRBV7-3 to TRBJ2-3; D might be TRBD2 (7 bases). The V end lost 1 base, the J end lost 5 bases, and 13 bases lay between the germline ends. The CDR3 is 15 residues long. The germline CDR1 and CDR2 sequences are SGHTA and FQGTGA. DNA of the CDR3: TGTGCCAGCAGCTTAAGTCGGGGGGCCGTAGATACGCAGTATTTT. Its translation is CASSLSRGAVDTQYF.

The CDR3 DNA reads as TGTGCCAGTAGTATCCAGGGGATCACAGATACGCAGTATTTT. Translated: CASSIQGITDTQYF. The chain links TRBV19 to TRBJ2-3; weak D call: TRBD1 (6 bases). The CDR3 has 14 residues. Germline V gives CDR1 LNHDA, CDR2 SQIVND (reference sequence). Trimming cost V 3 bases and J 2 bases, with 9 bases left between them.

The chain is built from TRBV4-3 and TRBJ2-7; possible D gene TRBD2, 5 bases. Germline lookup yields CDR1 LGHNA and CDR2 YSLEER. The CDR3 is made up of 14 amino acids. The V gene lost 5 bases and the J gene lost 0 bases, with 11 bases spanning the gap. CDR3 loop: CASSGGLSSYEQYF. The CDR3 coding sequence is TGCGCCAGCAGCGGCGGACTTTCCTCCTACGAGCAGTACTTC.

This clonotype has just a few counts. This rearrangement joins TRBV20-1 to TRBJ1-6; possible D gene TRBD1, 6 bases. The CDR3 extends over 12 amino acids. CDR1 and CDR2 (germline): DFQATT, SNEGSKA (reference sequence). Trimming took off 5 bases at V and 7 bases at J, with 9 bases between the two ends. The CDR3 protein is CSAVQGNSPLHF. DNA for the CDR3: TGCAGTGCTGTACAGGGAAATTCACCCCTCCACTTT.